Sequencing of this T cell receptor (beta chain) was carried out in a study of blood T cell repertoires in COVID-19. The V segment lost 2 bases and the J segment 4 bases; nucleotides outside the gene matches: 10. The CDR3 covers 16 residues. Germline V gene data show CDR1 as SEHNR and CDR2 as FQNEAQ (reference sequence). TCRdb's copy holds only in-frame clones and misses some; the assay was immunoSEQ multiplex PCR. Found here are some 220,000 clones, around four fifths of them singletons; the top ten hold about 4%. The TCR sequence derives from a man between 45 and 60 years old with acute or convalescent COVID-19. Sequences were obtained from peripheral blood. This chain joins TRBV7-9 and TRBJ1-2; 7 positions agree with TRBD1. This CDR3 reads CASSLTGVEVPYGYTF. The CDR3 DNA sequence: TGTGCCAGCAGCTTAACAGGGGTTGAAGTCCCCTATGGCTACACCTTC.